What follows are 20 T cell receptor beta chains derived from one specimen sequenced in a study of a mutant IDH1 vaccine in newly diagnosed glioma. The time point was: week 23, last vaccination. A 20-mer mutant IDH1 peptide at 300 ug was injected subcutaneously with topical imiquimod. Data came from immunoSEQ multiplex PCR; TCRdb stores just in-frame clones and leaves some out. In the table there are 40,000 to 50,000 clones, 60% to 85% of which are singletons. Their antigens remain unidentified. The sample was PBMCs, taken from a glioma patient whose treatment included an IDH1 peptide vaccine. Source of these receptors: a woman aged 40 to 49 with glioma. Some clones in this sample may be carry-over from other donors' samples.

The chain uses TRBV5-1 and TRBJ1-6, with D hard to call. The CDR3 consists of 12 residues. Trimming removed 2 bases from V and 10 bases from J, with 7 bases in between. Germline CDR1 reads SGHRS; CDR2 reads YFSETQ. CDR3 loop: CASSFAGSPLHF. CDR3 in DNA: TGCGCCAGCAGCTTTGCTGGATCACCCCTCCACTTT.

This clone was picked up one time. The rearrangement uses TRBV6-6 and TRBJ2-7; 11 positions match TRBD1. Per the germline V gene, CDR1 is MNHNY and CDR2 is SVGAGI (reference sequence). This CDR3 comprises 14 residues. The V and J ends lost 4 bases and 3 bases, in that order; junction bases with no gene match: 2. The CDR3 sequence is CASSSGTGGYEQYF. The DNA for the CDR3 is TGTGCCAGCAGTTCCGGGACAGGGGGCTACGAGCAGTACTTC.

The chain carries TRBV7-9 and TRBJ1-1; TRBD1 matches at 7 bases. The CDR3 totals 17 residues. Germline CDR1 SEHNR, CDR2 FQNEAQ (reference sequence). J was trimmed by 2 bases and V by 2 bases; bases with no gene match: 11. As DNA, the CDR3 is TGTGCCAGCAGCTTAACGCTTCTGACAGGGACAAACACTGAAGCTTTCTTT. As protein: CASSLTLLTGTNTEAFF.

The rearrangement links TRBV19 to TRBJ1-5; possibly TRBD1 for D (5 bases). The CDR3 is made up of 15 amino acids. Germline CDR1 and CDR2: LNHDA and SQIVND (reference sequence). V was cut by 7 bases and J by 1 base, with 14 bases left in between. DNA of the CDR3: TGTGCCAGTATTCCTAGGGGTCTGAGCAATCAGCCCCAGCATTTT. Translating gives CASIPRGLSNQPQHF.

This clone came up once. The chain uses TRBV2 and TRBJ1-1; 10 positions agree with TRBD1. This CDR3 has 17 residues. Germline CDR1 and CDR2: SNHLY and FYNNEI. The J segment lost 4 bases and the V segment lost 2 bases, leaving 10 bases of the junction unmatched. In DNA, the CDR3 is TGTGCCAGCAGTGAACTGGGGACAGGGGTGGGAGGCACTGAAGCTTTCTTT. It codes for CASSELGTGVGGTEAFF.

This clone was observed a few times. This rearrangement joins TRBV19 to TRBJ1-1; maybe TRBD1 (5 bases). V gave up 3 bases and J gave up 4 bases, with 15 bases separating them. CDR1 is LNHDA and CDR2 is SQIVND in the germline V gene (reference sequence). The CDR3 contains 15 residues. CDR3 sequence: CASSILGVGITEAFF. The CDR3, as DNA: TGTGCCAGTAGTATTCTAGGGGTCGGAATCACTGAAGCTTTCTTT.

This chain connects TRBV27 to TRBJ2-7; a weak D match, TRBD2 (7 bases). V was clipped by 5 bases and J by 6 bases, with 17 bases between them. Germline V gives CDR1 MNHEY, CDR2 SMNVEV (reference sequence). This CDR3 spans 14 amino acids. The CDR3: CASSPQGRGGEQYF. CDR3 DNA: TGTGCCAGCAGTCCTCAGGGGAGGGGGGGCGAGCAGTACTTC.

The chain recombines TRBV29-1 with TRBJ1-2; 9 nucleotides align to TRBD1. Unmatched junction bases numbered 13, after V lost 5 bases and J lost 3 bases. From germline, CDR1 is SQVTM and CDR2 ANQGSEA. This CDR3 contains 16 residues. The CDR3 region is CSVRPGTGLVDYGYTF. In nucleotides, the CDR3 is TGCAGCGTTCGTCCCGGGACAGGGTTGGTCGACTATGGCTACACCTTC.

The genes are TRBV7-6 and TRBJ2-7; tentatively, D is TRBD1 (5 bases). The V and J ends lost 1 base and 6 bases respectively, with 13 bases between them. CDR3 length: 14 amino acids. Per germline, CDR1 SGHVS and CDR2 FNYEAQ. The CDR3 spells CASSLGTSGREQYF. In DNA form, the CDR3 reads TGTGCCAGCAGCTTAGGGACATCAGGGCGCGAGCAGTACTTC.

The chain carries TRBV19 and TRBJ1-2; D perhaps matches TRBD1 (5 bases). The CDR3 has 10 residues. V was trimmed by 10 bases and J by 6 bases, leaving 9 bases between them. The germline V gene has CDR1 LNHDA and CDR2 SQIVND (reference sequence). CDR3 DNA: TGTGCCACCAGGGAAAATGGCTACACCTTC. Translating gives CATRENGYTF.

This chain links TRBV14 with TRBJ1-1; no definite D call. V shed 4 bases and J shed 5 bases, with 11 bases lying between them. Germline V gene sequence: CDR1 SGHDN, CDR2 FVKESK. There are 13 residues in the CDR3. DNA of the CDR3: TGTGCCAGCAGCCGCCTTAGCAATACTGAAGCTTTCTTT. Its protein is CASSRLSNTEAFF.

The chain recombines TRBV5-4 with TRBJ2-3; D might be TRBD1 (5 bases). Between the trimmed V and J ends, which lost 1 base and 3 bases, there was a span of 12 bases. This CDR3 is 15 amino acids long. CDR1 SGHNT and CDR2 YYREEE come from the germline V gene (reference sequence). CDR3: CASSLQGLGTDTQYF. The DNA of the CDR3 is TGTGCCAGCAGCTTGCAGGGTCTAGGGACAGATACGCAGTATTTT.

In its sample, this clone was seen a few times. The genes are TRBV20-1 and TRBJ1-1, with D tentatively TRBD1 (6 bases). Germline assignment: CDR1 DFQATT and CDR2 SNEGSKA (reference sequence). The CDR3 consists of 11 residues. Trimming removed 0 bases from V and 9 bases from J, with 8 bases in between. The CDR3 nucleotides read TGCAGTGCTAGAGAGGGGGCAAAAGCTTTCTTT. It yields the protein CSAREGAKAFF.

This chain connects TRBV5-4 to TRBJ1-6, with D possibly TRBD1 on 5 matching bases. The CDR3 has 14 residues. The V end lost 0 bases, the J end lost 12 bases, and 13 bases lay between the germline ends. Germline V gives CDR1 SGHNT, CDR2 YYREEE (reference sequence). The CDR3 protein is CASSLAGGRRPLHF. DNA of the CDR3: TGTGCCAGCAGCTTGGCCGGGGGGAGACGACCCCTCCACTTT.

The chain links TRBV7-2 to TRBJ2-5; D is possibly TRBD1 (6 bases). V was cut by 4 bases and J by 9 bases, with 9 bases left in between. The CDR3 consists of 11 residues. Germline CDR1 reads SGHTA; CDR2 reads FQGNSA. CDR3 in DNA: TGTGCCAGCAGCTCGGGACAAGCCCAGTACTTC. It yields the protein CASSSGQAQYF.

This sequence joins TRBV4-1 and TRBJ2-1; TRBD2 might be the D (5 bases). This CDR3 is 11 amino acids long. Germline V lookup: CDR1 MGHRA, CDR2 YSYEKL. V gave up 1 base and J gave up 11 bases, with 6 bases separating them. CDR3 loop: CASSQAGKQFF. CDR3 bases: TGCGCCAGCAGCCAAGCGGGAAAGCAGTTCTTC.

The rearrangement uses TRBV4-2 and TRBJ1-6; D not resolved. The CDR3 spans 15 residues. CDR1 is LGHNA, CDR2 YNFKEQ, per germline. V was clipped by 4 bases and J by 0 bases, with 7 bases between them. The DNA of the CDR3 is TGTGCCAGCAGCCGAGACGGCTCCTATAATTCACCCCTCCACTTT. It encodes CASSRDGSYNSPLHF.

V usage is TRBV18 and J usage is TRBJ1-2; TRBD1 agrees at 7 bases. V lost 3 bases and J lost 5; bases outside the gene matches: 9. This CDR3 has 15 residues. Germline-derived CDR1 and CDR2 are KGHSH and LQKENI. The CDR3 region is CASSPAARTGYGYTF. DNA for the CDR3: TGTGCCAGCTCACCCGCCGCCCGGACAGGTTATGGCTACACCTTC.

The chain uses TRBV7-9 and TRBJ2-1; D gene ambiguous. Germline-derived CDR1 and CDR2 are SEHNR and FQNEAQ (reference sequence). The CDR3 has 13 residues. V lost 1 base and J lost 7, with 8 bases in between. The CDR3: CASSLGRVNEQFF. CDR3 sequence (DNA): TGTGCCAGCAGCTTAGGTCGGGTGAATGAGCAGTTCTTC. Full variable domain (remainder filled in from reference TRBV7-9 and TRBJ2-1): DTGVSQNPRHKITKRGQNVTFRCDPISEHNRLYWYRQTLGQGPEFLTYFQNEAQLEKSRLLSDRFSAERPKGSFSTLEIQRTEQGDSAMYLCASSLGRVNEQFFGPGTRLTVL.

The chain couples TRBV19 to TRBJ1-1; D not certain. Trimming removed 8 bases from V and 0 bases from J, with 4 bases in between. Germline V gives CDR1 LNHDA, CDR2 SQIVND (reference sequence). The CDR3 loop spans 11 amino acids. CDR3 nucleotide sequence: TGTGCCAGTGGCCTGAACACTGAAGCTTTCTTT. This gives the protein CASGLNTEAFF.